Listed below are T cell receptor beta chains from one sample, sequenced in a study of shared clonotypes between healthy human individuals. Libraries were prepared by immunoSEQ multiplex PCR; TCRdb keeps only in-frame clonotypes and omits some of them. The sample carries about 680,000 clones, roughly 72% recorded once. Sequenced input: memory CD4+ T cells sorted from blood. The receptors here all came from a woman aged 25 to 39 in good health. CDR3s include the opening cysteine and the closing phenylalanine or tryptophan. The D gene is left open where the match is weak. Clone size, where shown, is once, few, many, or a class for clones that have expanded.

clone size	V gene	D gene	J gene	CDR3 DNA	CDR3 protein
once	TRBV9	NA	TRBJ2-5	TGTGCCAGCAGCGTAGCCCCCCGCGGGACTGGGGAGACCCAGTACTTC	CASSVAPRGTGETQYF
NA	TRBV30	TRBD2	TRBJ2-3	TGTGCCTGGAGTGCCCCGGGACTAGCAGCTAGCACAGATACGCAGTATTTT	CAWSAPGLAASTDTQYF
few	TRBV6-5	TRBD1	TRBJ1-5	TGTGCCAGCGGACAGGGATATAATCAGCCCCAGCATTTT	CASGQGYNQPQHF
many	TRBV5-8	NA	TRBJ2-7	TGTGCCAGCAGAGGGAGAAGGGGCGCCTACGAGCAGTACTTC	CASRGRRGAYEQYF
few	TRBV11-2	NA	TRBJ2-3	TGTGCCAGCAGCAAAACCCTTAACGGGTTGCCTAGCACAGATACGCAGTATTTT	CASSKTLNGLPSTDTQYF
NA	TRBV27	TRBD1	TRBJ1-4	TGTGCCAGCAGTTTATCAGGGGGCGATCTCCCTGAAAAACTGTTTTTT	CASSLSGGDLPEKLFF
NA	TRBV10-2	NA	TRBJ1-5	TGCGCCAGCACCGACAGGAGTCAGGATCAGCCCCAGCATTTT	CASTDRSQDQPQHF
NA	TRBV11-3	TRBD1	TRBJ2-5	TGTGCCAGCAGCTCTGGGACAGGCGTCCAAGAGACCCAGTACTTC	CASSSGTGVQETQYF
NA	TRBV7-9	NA	TRBJ1-5	TGTGCCAGCAGCCGGGACACCCCCAATCAGCCCCAGCATTTT	CASSRDTPNQPQHF
NA	TRBV7-8	TRBD1	TRBJ1-1	TGTGCCAGCAGCTTCGGAAGACAGGGGACTGAAGCTTTCTTT	CASSFGRQGTEAFF
NA	TRBV27	NA	TRBJ2-7	TGTGCCAGCAAGGGGGGGGTACGAGACGAGCAGTACTTC	CASKGGVRDEQYF
NA	TRBV5-1	TRBD1	TRBJ2-7	TGCGCCAGCAGCTGGGGGCCGGGACAGGGTGTTGGCGAGCAGTACTTC	CASSWGPGQGVGEQYF
NA	TRBV5-1	NA	TRBJ2-3	TGCGCCAGCAGCTTGCGGGAGTTAGATACGCAGTATTTT	CASSLRELDTQYF
NA	TRBV2	NA	TRBJ2-2	TGTGCCAGCAGTTCGTCCGGGGCCGGGGAGCTGTTTTTT	CASSSSGAGELFF
NA	TRBV6-4	NA	TRBJ2-5	TGTGCCAGCAGTGACGAGGGGCGGCTAGATAAAGAGACCCAGTACTTC	CASSDEGRLDKETQYF
few	TRBV7-2	TRBD2	TRBJ2-1	TGTGCCAGCAGCTTAGGGACTAGCTACAATGAGCAGTTCTTC	CASSLGTSYNEQFF
NA	TRBV14	NA	TRBJ1-4	TGTGCCAGCAGCCAACTCGGGGGCCTTCGTGAAAAACTGTTTTTT	CASSQLGGLREKLFF
many	TRBV2	NA	TRBJ2-3	TGTGCCAGCAACAGACGTACCACAGATACGCAGTATTTT	CASNRRTTDTQYF
NA	TRBV4-2	NA	TRBJ2-1	TGTGCCAGCAGCCATATCACTCCCCCGGGTGAGCAGTTCTTC	CASSHITPPGEQFF
NA	TRBV5-4	NA	TRBJ2-5	TGTGCCAGCAGCTTGGGAGCGGGTAGCGTAGAGACCCAGTACTTC	CASSLGAGSVETQYF
NA	TRBV11-3	NA	TRBJ2-2	TGTGCCAGCAGTCCCCACCGGGGTCAGTTTTCCGGGGAGCTGTTTTTT	CASSPHRGQFSGELFF
NA	TRBV27	NA	TRBJ2-7	TGTGCCAGCAGTGGGGGGGCAGGGGGCGACCAAAGGGGAGAGCAGTACTTC	CASSGGAGGDQRGEQYF
NA	TRBV7-3	TRBD1	TRBJ2-3	TGTGCCAGCAGCTTAAACAGGGGTACAGATACGCAGTATTTT	CASSLNRGTDTQYF
NA	TRBV7-9	NA	TRBJ1-2	TGTGCCAGCAGCCCCCCCGGGAGCTATGGCTACACCTTC	CASSPPGSYGYTF
few	TRBV18	NA	TRBJ1-2	TGTGCCAGCTCACCAATAACAGGGACTGGCGGCTACACCTTC	CASSPITGTGGYTF
NA	TRBV19	NA	TRBJ1-1	TGTGCCAGTAGTATTGAAGGGAGGGGGACGAACACTGAAGCTTTCTTT	CASSIEGRGTNTEAFF
NA	TRBV7-2	NA	TRBJ2-3	TGTGCCAGCAGCCCCTCCGGGACAACTAGCACAGATACGCAGTATTTT	CASSPSGTTSTDTQYF
NA	TRBV30	NA	TRBJ1-1	TGTGCCTGGACGACGGGACAAGAAGCTTTCTTT	CAWTTGQEAFF
NA	TRBV28	TRBD2	TRBJ2-3	TGTGCCAGCAGTATTTCGGGAGGGGGGATAACAGATACGCAGTATTTT	CASSISGGGITDTQYF
NA	TRBV6-5	TRBD1	TRBJ1-1	TGTGCCAGCAGCAAGGGGGGACAGTCTGAAGCTTTCTTT	CASSKGGQSEAFF
NA	TRBV18	NA	TRBJ2-1	TGTGCCAGCTCACCAGGCCCCAGGACTGACAATGAGCAGTTCTTC	CASSPGPRTDNEQFF
NA	TRBV10-2	TRBD1	TRBJ1-1	TGCGCCAGTTACAGGGGTGAGGAGACTGAAGCTTTCTTT	CASYRGEETEAFF
few	TRBV7-8	NA	TRBJ1-1	TGTGCCAGCTTCAGGGTCTTTTCAGAAGCTTTCTTT	CASFRVFSEAFF
few	TRBV2	TRBD2	TRBJ2-1	TGTGCCAGCAGAGTGCGGGAGAGTGTGGGGAATGAGCAGTTCTTC	CASRVRESVGNEQFF
once	TRBV2	NA	TRBJ1-6	TGTGCCAGCAGGTCCCAGGGAAGTCGATCACCCCTCCACTTT	CASRSQGSRSPLHF
NA	TRBV28	NA	TRBJ2-7	TGTGCCAGCAGTTTTCCCCCGCGAGGCGCGGTGATGGAGCAGTACTTC	CASSFPPRGAVMEQYF
NA	TRBV10-3	TRBD1	TRBJ2-3	TGTGCCATCAGACCGACAGGGGCTGCAGATACGCAGTATTTT	CAIRPTGAADTQYF
NA	TRBV6-5	NA	TRBJ2-7	TGTGCCAGCAGTTACTCGGGAGACGAGCAGTACTTC	CASSYSGDEQYF
once	TRBV4-1	NA	TRBJ2-1	TGCGCCAGCAGCCAAGCGGACCAGAGAAAGGAAGGTGAGCAGTTCTTC	CASSQADQRKEGEQFF
NA	TRBV15	NA	TRBJ1-1	TGTGCCACCAGGAGTGGGTCCAGGGAGACTGAAGCTTTCTTT	CATRSGSRETEAFF
NA	TRBV29-1	NA	TRBJ2-5	TGCAGCGTTGATTTGGGAAGGGGCCAAGAGACCCAGTACTTC	CSVDLGRGQETQYF
NA	TRBV11-2	TRBD2	TRBJ2-5	TGTGCCAGCAGCCGCGGGAGTGCGGGCCTATATCAAGAGACCCAGTACTTC	CASSRGSAGLYQETQYF
NA	TRBV27	TRBD1	TRBJ1-5	TGTGCCAGCAGGGGACAGAGCAATCAGCCCCAGCATTTT	CASRGQSNQPQHF
NA	TRBV2	TRBD1	TRBJ1-1	TGTGCCAGCACAATGACAGGGGGCCTTCTAGCGGGCACTGAAGCTTTCTTT	CASTMTGGLLAGTEAFF
NA	TRBV6-6	NA	TRBJ1-1	TGTGCCAGCATCCCGGGGGGTCGAGGTGAAGCTTTCTTT	CASIPGGRGEAFF
NA	TRBV7-2	NA	TRBJ2-3	TGTGCCAGCAGTCTGGGACATCCTAGCACAGATACGCAGTATTTT	CASSLGHPSTDTQYF
NA	TRBV6-5	NA	TRBJ2-6	TGTGCCAGCACCGACGGGGGAGCCGGGGCCAACGTCCTGACTTTC	CASTDGGAGANVLTF
NA	TRBV6-5	TRBD2	TRBJ2-7	TGTGCCAGCAGTTACGGGAGCGGGAATGAGAAGCAGTACTTC	CASSYGSGNEKQYF
NA	TRBV9	NA	TRBJ1-4	TGTGCCAGCAGCGTAGCTTGGGGGGCGGCTAATGAAAAACTGTTTTTT	CASSVAWGAANEKLFF
NA	TRBV5-8	TRBD2	TRBJ2-5	TGTGCCAGCAGCTTGGGGCAGCGGGGCCTCCAAGAGACCCAGTACTTC	CASSLGQRGLQETQYF
NA	TRBV4-1	TRBD1	TRBJ2-1	TGCGCCAGCAGCCAAGAAGATGGACAGGCCAGGGAGCAGTTCTTC	CASSQEDGQAREQFF
few	TRBV10-2	NA	TRBJ1-2	TGCGCCAGCAGGAGACCCCGGGATGATGGCTACACCTTC	CASRRPRDDGYTF
few	TRBV6-5	TRBD1	TRBJ2-3	TGTGCCAGTAGGACAGGGGTCACAGATACGCAGTATTTT	CASRTGVTDTQYF
NA	TRBV28	NA	TRBJ2-1	TGTGCCAGCAGTTTAAAGAGAAATGAGCAGTTCTTC	CASSLKRNEQFF
NA	TRBV28	NA	TRBJ1-1	TGTGCCACCCTCTCTGGGGATAGGACTGAAGCTTTCTTT	CATLSGDRTEAFF
NA	TRBV5-5	TRBD1	TRBJ1-5	TGTGCCAGCAGCATGGGACAGTTGAATCAGCCCCAGCATTTT	CASSMGQLNQPQHF